This passage covers 20 T cell receptor beta chains from one sample sequenced in a study of CD8+ T cells in alopecia areata. RNA extraction was followed by reverse transcription into cDNA, which acted as the sequencing template. Data came from immunoSEQ multiplex PCR; TCRdb stores just in-frame clones and leaves some out. This sample has tens of thousands of clones, with around 67% found just once. Treatment specified: oral pan-JAK inhibitor, 5-10 mg twice daily. Sequencing was performed on CD8+ T cells sorted from blood, taken at week 24, from a patient treated with tofacitinib. The receptors originated from a human donor with alopecia areata.

This sequence joins TRBV5-1 and TRBJ1-2; 7 bases map to TRBD1. Germline lookup yields CDR1 SGHRS and CDR2 YFSETQ. J was trimmed by 4 bases and V by 0 bases; bases with no gene match: 3. The CDR3 has 14 residues. In nucleotides, the CDR3 is TGCGCCAGCAGCTTGGCGGGGGACAGCTATGGCTACACCTTC. This encodes CASSLAGDSYGYTF. The full variable domain, completed using reference TRBV5-1 and TRBJ1-2, is KAGVTQTPRYLIKTRGQQVTLSCSPISGHRSVSWYQQTPGQGLQFLFEYFSETQRNKGNFPGRFSGRQFSNSRSEMNVSTLELGDSALYLCASSLAGDSYGYTFGSGTRLTVV.

The chain carries TRBV7-9 and TRBJ1-5, with D perhaps matching TRBD1 (5 bases). V gave up 5 bases and J gave up 6 bases, with 17 bases separating them. Germline loops: CDR1 SEHNR, CDR2 FQNEAQ (reference sequence). The CDR3 totals 15 residues. This CDR3 reads CASSTSRVESQPQHF. The CDR3 region has the DNA TGTGCCAGCAGCACAAGCAGGGTGGAAAGTCAGCCCCAGCATTTT.

The rearrangement joins TRBV27 to TRBJ1-1; 8 bases map to TRBD1. The germline V gene encodes CDR1 MNHEY and CDR2 SMNVEV (reference sequence). V lost 5 bases and J lost 1; bases outside the gene matches: 6. The length of the CDR3 is 15 residues. CDR3 sequence (DNA): TGTGCCAGCAGTCCCTATACAGGGGGGAACACTGAAGCTTTCTTT. This codes for CASSPYTGGNTEAFF.

This chain links TRBV27 with TRBJ2-2, with TRBD2 identical over 9 bases. This CDR3 has 14 amino acids. After removal of 6 bases from V and 6 bases from J, the junction contained 5 bases not matched to a gene. The germline V gene encodes CDR1 MNHEY and CDR2 SMNVEV (reference sequence). Here the CDR3 DNA reads TGTGCCAGCAGGGTAGCGGGAGTCGCCGGGGAGCTGTTTTTT. Its protein is CASRVAGVAGELFF.

The chain combines TRBV11-3 with TRBJ2-1; 9 bases align to TRBD2. The CDR3 has 15 residues. Germline CDR1 SGHNT, CDR2 YENEEA. The V gene end was trimmed by 6 bases and the J gene end by 3 bases; junction bases not matched to a gene: 6. The CDR3 protein is CASRLSGGIYNEQFF. As DNA, the CDR3 is TGTGCCAGCAGACTAAGCGGGGGGATCTACAATGAGCAGTTCTTC. Based on the CDR3 plus reference TRBV11-3 and TRBJ2-1, the full variable domain is EAGVVQSPRYKIIEKKQPVAFWCNPISGHNTLYWYLQNLGQGPELLIRYENEEAVDDSQLPKDRFSAERLKGVDSTLKIQPAELGDSAVYLCASRLSGGIYNEQFFGPGTRLTVL.

The sample holds a few counts of this clone. This chain links TRBV5-6 with TRBJ1-1; TRBD1 agrees at 10 bases. The CDR3 extends over 14 amino acids. V gave up 2 bases and J gave up 6 bases; unmatched junction bases: 4. Germline CDR1 SGHDT, CDR2 YYEEEE. The CDR3 loop reads CASSLGQGVSEAFF. DNA of the CDR3: TGTGCCAGCAGCTTAGGACAGGGGGTCTCTGAAGCTTTCTTT.

V and J are TRBV9 and TRBJ2-5; TRBD2 agrees at 7 bases. V trimming: 1 base; J trimming: 4 bases; junction bases outside the gene matches: 10. Germline CDR1 reads SGDLS; CDR2 reads YYNGEE. The CDR3 spans 16 residues. The CDR3 DNA reads as TGTGCCAGCAGCGTACCCAATAGCGGGTTAGCAGAGACCCAGTACTTC. It is translated as CASSVPNSGLAETQYF.

The chain links TRBV5-1 to TRBJ2-2; TRBD1 might be the D (6 bases). V was cut by 2 bases and J by 7 bases, with 18 bases left in between. The CDR3 sequence is 16 residues long. CDR1 is SGHRS, CDR2 YFSETQ, per germline. DNA of the CDR3: TGCGCCAGCAGCTTTTCCGAACAGGGATGGGACGGGGAGCTGTTTTTT. It is translated as CASSFSEQGWDGELFF.

This clone was picked up a small number of times. Sequence at one end of the junction differs from germline and may be a read error. V is TRBV6-5 and J is TRBJ2-3, with 8 bases that match TRBD2. Germline V lookup: CDR1 MNHEY, CDR2 SVGAGI. The length of the CDR3 is 15 residues. Written as DNA, the CDR3 is TGTGCCAGCAGTGACTCACTAGCGGGCACAGATACGCAGTATTTT. It yields the protein CASSDSLAGTDTQYF.

This clone has ten or more counts. The chain recombines TRBV4-1 with TRBJ1-1, with a tentative D call TRBD1 (5 bases). V was shortened by 0 bases and J by 4 bases, with 12 bases between the two germline ends. CDR1 and CDR2 from the germline V gene are MGHRA and YSYEKL. The CDR3 has 15 amino acids. CDR3: CASSQEGGSSTEAFF. In nucleotides, the CDR3 is TGCGCCAGCAGCCAAGAGGGGGGGAGCAGCACTGAAGCTTTCTTT.

This clone came up once. The chain has TRBV27 and TRBJ1-1, with D perhaps TRBD1 (5 bases). The CDR3 consists of 12 residues. The V end lost 10 bases, the J end lost 5 bases, and 14 bases lay between the germline ends. From germline, CDR1 is MNHEY and CDR2 SMNVEV (reference sequence). CDR3 DNA sequence: TGTGCCACCAGGCAGGGTGGGACTGAAGCTTTCTTT. Encoded protein: CATRQGGTEAFF.

The CDR3 DNA reads as TGTGCCAGCAGTTACGGAGGGGGCGATGAGCAGTTCTTC. Amino acids: CASSYGGGDEQFF. This chain joins TRBV6-5 and TRBJ2-1; the D gene is possibly TRBD1 (7 bases). Trimming removed 2 bases at V and 8 bases at J, with 10 bases between. The CDR3 totals 13 residues. Per germline, CDR1 MNHEY and CDR2 SVGAGI.

The V call is TRBV25-1, the J call TRBJ1-2, with TRBD1 as a possible D gene (6 bases). CDR1 and CDR2 (germline): MGHDK, SYGVNS. Trimming pared 3 bases from V and 6 bases from J, leaving 11 bases between. The CDR3 consists of 13 residues. The CDR3 region is CASSEGGADGYTF. The CDR3 bases are TGTGCCAGCAGTGAGGGGGGCGCGGATGGCTACACCTTC.

This rearrangement joins TRBV4-3 to TRBJ2-7; TRBD2 matches 9 bases. This CDR3 is built from 13 residues. Looked up from germline, CDR1 is LGHNA and CDR2 is YSLEER. V lost 4 bases and J lost 4; bases outside the gene matches: 2. CDR3 sequence: CASSPGLAYEQYF. The CDR3 DNA follows: TGCGCCAGCAGCCCGGGACTAGCATACGAGCAGTACTTC.

This chain connects TRBV4-1 to TRBJ1-4; 7 bases line up with TRBD1. Germline values: CDR1 MGHRA, CDR2 YSYEKL. The V gene end was trimmed by 3 bases and the J gene end by 6 bases; junction bases not matched to a gene: 16. CDR3 length: 18 amino acids. The CDR3 DNA reads as TGCGCCAGCAGCCATATTCCGGGACAGAATACGGGGGATGAAAAACTGTTTTTT. Its protein is CASSHIPGQNTGDEKLFF.

This clone was found a few times. This chain connects TRBV5-5 to TRBJ2-7; D gene unclear. Trimming took off 5 bases at V and 2 bases at J, with 14 bases between the two ends. CDR1 SGHKS and CDR2 YYEKEE come from the germline V gene (reference sequence). The CDR3 spans 14 residues. The CDR3 DNA follows: TGTGCCAGCAGTCCGACCCATGGGACCTACGAGCAGTACTTC. This sequence encodes CASSPTHGTYEQYF. Based on the CDR3 plus reference TRBV5-5 and TRBJ2-7, the full variable domain is DAGVTQSPTHLIKTRGQQVTLRCSPISGHKSVSWYQQVLGQGPQFIFQYYEKEERGRGNFPDRFSARQFPNYSSELNVNALLLGDSALYLCASSPTHGTYEQYFGPGTRLTVT.

This rearrangement joins TRBV30 to TRBJ1-1, with no clear D. V was shortened by 3 bases and J by 8 bases, with 16 bases between the two germline ends. Germline V gene data show CDR1 as GTSNPN and CDR2 as SVGIG (reference sequence). The CDR3 has 13 residues. CDR3 sequence reads: CAWSFHSFVEAFF. CDR3 DNA: TGTGCCTGGAGCTTCCACTCGTTCGTAGAAGCTTTCTTT. Full variable domain (remainder filled in from reference TRBV30 and TRBJ1-1): SQTIHQWPATLVQPVGSPLSLECTVEGTSNPNLYWYRQAAGRGLQLLFYSVGIGQISSEVPQNLSASRPQDRQFILSSKKLLLSDSGFYLCAWSFHSFVEAFFGQGTRLTVV.

The sample holds a few counts of this clone. The chain is built from TRBV7-9 and TRBJ2-3, with TRBD2 matching 7 bases. There are 16 residues in the CDR3. V trimming: 1 base; J trimming: 2 bases; junction bases outside the gene matches: 6. Per the germline V gene, CDR1 is SEHNR and CDR2 is FQNEAQ (reference sequence). DNA of the CDR3: TGTGCCAGCAGCTTAGGGCTAGCGGAAAACACAGATACGCAGTATTTT. Translated, it gives CASSLGLAENTDTQYF.

The V call is TRBV4-1, the J call TRBJ2-7; D uncertain. The V end lost 4 bases, the J end lost 0 bases, and 13 bases lay between the germline ends. Germline V gene data show CDR1 as MGHRA and CDR2 as YSYEKL. The CDR3 sequence is 15 residues long. The CDR3 loop reads CASSPIDGSSYEQYF. CDR3 coding DNA: TGCGCCAGCAGCCCCATAGACGGCAGCTCCTACGAGCAGTACTTC.

This clone was counted a few times. At the DNA level, this CDR3 is encoded by other sequences in the same sample as well. The chain has TRBV7-3 and TRBJ2-1; tentative D call: TRBD2 (6 bases). The CDR3 has 15 residues. Trimming left V 3 bases short and J 0 bases short, with 9 bases between. CDR1 and CDR2 from the germline V gene are SGHTA and FQGTGA. This chain's CDR3 is CASSFGGSSYNEQFF. The DNA of the CDR3 is TGTGCCAGCAGCTTCGGGGGTAGCTCCTACAATGAGCAGTTCTTC.